Described below is a single T cell receptor (beta chain) sequence and its context. This CDR3 has 16 amino acids. The data belong to a study of cytomegalovirus exposure and HLA in healthy donors. The PCR made use of 60 Vbeta and 13 Jbeta primers. Clones were read by immunoSEQ multiplex PCR, and TCRdb kept only the in-frame ones, dropping some. This table has 55,000 to 70,000 clones, 70% to 75% appearing once. The chain couples TRBV21-1 to TRBJ2-3; the D call in the table, TRBD1, was not verified against the DNA. TRBV21-1 is an annotated pseudogene. The sequenced sample was PBMCs. This clonotype was obtained from a woman under 40 in good health and CMV-seronegative. The CDR3, as DNA: TGTGCCAGCAGCTGCTCGGCCGGGACAGGGCCAGATACGCAGTATTTT. The encoded protein is CASSCSAGTGPDTQYF.